This T cell receptor (beta chain) is drawn from a study of cytomegalovirus exposure and HLA in healthy donors. The study drew the donors from its roughly 110-subject validation cohort, separate from the approximately 700-subject first cohort. Points on this clone: The antigen is undetermined.

CDR1 and CDR2 (germline): SGHNT, YENEEA. This CDR3 is built from 18 residues. V lost 1 base and J lost 1, with 19 bases in between. Method: immunoSEQ multiplex PCR; TCRdb's copy keeps in-frame clones and lacks some. The data show roughly 62,000 clones, around 94% seen once. Study-wide results and caveats: Among TCR beta chains, those listed as cytomegalovirus-associated numbered 164.

The receptor's source is a man between 18 and 29 years old in good health and CMV-seronegative. Source material: PBMCs. V usage is TRBV11-3 and J usage is TRBJ2-5, with D perhaps TRBD1 (7 bases). The CDR3 bases are TGTGCCAGCAGCTTAGCCCCGACAGGGTCGGGACTCCAAGAGACCCAGTACTTC. Protein product: CASSLAPTGSGLQETQYF.